Listed below are T cell receptor beta chains from one sample, sequenced in a study of blood T cell repertoires in COVID-19. The repertoire was sequenced with immunoSEQ multiplex PCR; TCRdb's copy has only in-frame clones and lacks some. The profile shows under 200,000 clones, 90% to 95% of them singletons. What was sequenced was peripheral blood. These receptors all stem from a man between 50 and 59 years old with acute or convalescent COVID-19. The CDR3 runs from the conserved cysteine through the conserved F or W. The order of the fields is D gene, J gene, V gene, clone size, CDR3 DNA, CDR3 protein. The D gene is left open where the match is weak. Size is omitted from some rows. Given values are once, few, many or a class for expanded clones.

d_call: NA; j_call: TRBJ2-1; v_call: TRBV6-5; clone_size: NA; cdr3_nt: TGTGCCGCGGGCCGGGACATCGAAGGTGAGCAGTTCTTC; cdr3_aa: CAAGRDIEGEQFF
d_call: NA; j_call: TRBJ2-2; v_call: TRBV7-8; clone_size: NA; cdr3_nt: TGTGCCAGCAGCTTTCGGTCCACCGGGGAGCTGTTTTTT; cdr3_aa: CASSFRSTGELFF
d_call: TRBD1; j_call: TRBJ1-3; v_call: TRBV4-3; clone_size: once; cdr3_nt: TGCGCCAGCAGCCAAGATTGGACAGGGTTTGGAAACACCATATATTTT; cdr3_aa: CASSQDWTGFGNTIYF
d_call: TRBD2; j_call: TRBJ2-1; v_call: TRBV7-9; clone_size: NA; cdr3_nt: TGTGCCAGCAGCTGGGGACTAGCGGGAACCAATGAGCAGTTCTTC; cdr3_aa: CASSWGLAGTNEQFF
d_call: TRBD2; j_call: TRBJ2-7; v_call: TRBV5-4; clone_size: once; cdr3_nt: TGTGCCAGCAGTCTTTTAGCGGGAGGATCCTACGAGCAGTACTTC; cdr3_aa: CASSLLAGGSYEQYF
d_call: TRBD1; j_call: TRBJ2-3; v_call: TRBV10-3; clone_size: NA; cdr3_nt: TGTGCCATCAGCGAGGGGACAGGGCAGTATTTT; cdr3_aa: CAISEGTGQYF
d_call: NA; j_call: TRBJ2-5; v_call: TRBV20-1; clone_size: NA; cdr3_nt: TGCAGTGCCTTCCTGGAGACCCAGTACTTC; cdr3_aa: CSAFLETQYF
d_call: NA; j_call: TRBJ2-4; v_call: TRBV9; clone_size: NA; cdr3_nt: TGTGCCAGCAGCGCCCAGGGTGCAGGAGACATTCAGTACTTC; cdr3_aa: CASSAQGAGDIQYF
d_call: NA; j_call: TRBJ2-7; v_call: TRBV24-1; clone_size: NA; cdr3_nt: TGTGCCACCGAGTCCAGGTCCTACGAGCAGTACTTC; cdr3_aa: CATESRSYEQYF
d_call: NA; j_call: TRBJ2-3; v_call: TRBV7-8; clone_size: NA; cdr3_nt: TGTGCCAGCAGCCCCCGAGGGGGAGGGAGCACAGATACGCAGTATTTT; cdr3_aa: CASSPRGGGSTDTQYF
d_call: TRBD1; j_call: TRBJ1-6; v_call: TRBV9; clone_size: NA; cdr3_nt: TGTGCCAGCAGCGAAAACCGGGACAGGGCTAATTCACCCCTCCACTTT; cdr3_aa: CASSENRDRANSPLHF
d_call: NA; j_call: TRBJ1-2; v_call: TRBV30; clone_size: NA; cdr3_nt: TGTGCCTGGAATCTTGCCCTCGGGGGCTACACCTTC; cdr3_aa: CAWNLALGGYTF
d_call: TRBD1; j_call: TRBJ1-2; v_call: TRBV6-5; clone_size: NA; cdr3_nt: TGTGCCAGCGGGAGACAGGGTTATGGCTACACCTTC; cdr3_aa: CASGRQGYGYTF
d_call: NA; j_call: TRBJ2-2; v_call: TRBV28; clone_size: NA; cdr3_nt: TGTGCCAGCAGTTCGCCCTCGACAGGGAGGACCGGGGAGCTGTTTTTT; cdr3_aa: CASSSPSTGRTGELFF
d_call: NA; j_call: TRBJ1-2; v_call: TRBV6-6; clone_size: few; cdr3_nt: TGTGCCAGCAGTTCCACAGGCGTATATGGCTACACCTTC; cdr3_aa: CASSSTGVYGYTF
d_call: NA; j_call: TRBJ1-1; v_call: TRBV19; clone_size: once; cdr3_nt: TGTGCCAGTAGTACCGGGACGGGACTTGTGAACACTGAAGCTTTCTTT; cdr3_aa: CASSTGTGLVNTEAFF
d_call: NA; j_call: TRBJ1-4; v_call: TRBV19; clone_size: NA; cdr3_nt: TGTGCCAGCGGCAGGGTTGATGAAAAACTGTTTTTT; cdr3_aa: CASGRVDEKLFF
d_call: NA; j_call: TRBJ1-6; v_call: TRBV6-5; clone_size: NA; cdr3_nt: TGTGCCAGCAGTTACTCATGGCAGTATAATTCACCCCTCCACTTT; cdr3_aa: CASSYSWQYNSPLHF
d_call: TRBD1; j_call: TRBJ2-1; v_call: TRBV7-9; clone_size: NA; cdr3_nt: TGTGCCAGCAGCTTCCGGGACAGAAGAAGGCCCGAACACAATGAGCAGTTCTTC; cdr3_aa: CASSFRDRRRPEHNEQFF
d_call: NA; j_call: TRBJ1-3; v_call: TRBV5-4; clone_size: NA; cdr3_nt: TGTGCCTTCAGCTTTGGGCCTCTGAGCTCTGGAAACACCATATATTTT; cdr3_aa: CAFSFGPLSSGNTIYF
d_call: TRBD1; j_call: TRBJ1-3; v_call: TRBV3-1/TRBV3-2; clone_size: NA; cdr3_nt: TGTGCCAGCAGCCGAGGGACAGACTCTGGAAACACCATATATTTT; cdr3_aa: CASSRGTDSGNTIYF
d_call: NA; j_call: TRBJ1-2; v_call: TRBV7-6; clone_size: NA; cdr3_nt: TGTGCCAGCAGCTTAGATGCAAGGGGAGGCTATGGCTACACCTTC; cdr3_aa: CASSLDARGGYGYTF
d_call: NA; j_call: TRBJ2-2; v_call: TRBV7-3; clone_size: NA; cdr3_nt: TGTGCCAGCAGCTTGAGGAGGGCGGGCACCGGGGAGCTGTTTTTT; cdr3_aa: CASSLRRAGTGELFF
d_call: TRBD2; j_call: TRBJ2-3; v_call: TRBV4-1; clone_size: NA; cdr3_nt: TGCGCCAGCAGCCAAGAGGCTAGCGGGGGGGCGTTGGATACGCAGTATTTT; cdr3_aa: CASSQEASGGALDTQYF
d_call: NA; j_call: TRBJ2-7; v_call: TRBV24-1; clone_size: once; cdr3_nt: TGTGCCACCAGTGCCCACCCCCGGGGCGAGCAGTACTTC; cdr3_aa: CATSAHPRGEQYF
d_call: TRBD2; j_call: TRBJ2-1; v_call: TRBV28; clone_size: NA; cdr3_nt: TGTGCCAGCAGCTCACTAGCGGGAGGCTCCTACAATGAGCAGTTCTTC; cdr3_aa: CASSSLAGGSYNEQFF
d_call: NA; j_call: TRBJ1-2; v_call: TRBV4-2; clone_size: once; cdr3_nt: TGTGCCAGCAGCCAGAGTGAGGGCGGCCACTATGGCTACACCTTC; cdr3_aa: CASSQSEGGHYGYTF
d_call: NA; j_call: TRBJ2-1; v_call: TRBV7-2; clone_size: NA; cdr3_nt: TGTGCCAGCAGCTCGTCGGGGTCCGGCTATGAGCAGTTCTTC; cdr3_aa: CASSSSGSGYEQFF
d_call: TRBD1; j_call: TRBJ1-6; v_call: TRBV28; clone_size: NA; cdr3_nt: TGTGGTCCTGAGGGGGCTCCCATATCACCCCTCCACTTT; cdr3_aa: CGPEGAPISPLHF
d_call: NA; j_call: TRBJ2-2; v_call: TRBV5-1; clone_size: NA; cdr3_nt: TGCGCCAGCAGACTTTCGCCGTTTCTAGCCAACACCGGGGAGCTGTTTTTT; cdr3_aa: CASRLSPFLANTGELFF
d_call: NA; j_call: TRBJ2-2; v_call: TRBV7-3; clone_size: NA; cdr3_nt: TGTGCCAGCAGGTTGGGGGGCACCGGGGAGCTGTTTTTT; cdr3_aa: CASRLGGTGELFF
d_call: NA; j_call: TRBJ1-3; v_call: TRBV7-2; clone_size: NA; cdr3_nt: TGTGCCAGCAGCTTAGCGCGGGGCTCTGGAAACACCATATATTTT; cdr3_aa: CASSLARGSGNTIYF
d_call: NA; j_call: TRBJ1-2; v_call: TRBV3-1/TRBV3-2; clone_size: once; cdr3_nt: TGTGCCAGCAGCCCAGGATTTAGTGGCTACACCTTC; cdr3_aa: CASSPGFSGYTF
d_call: NA; j_call: TRBJ1-1; v_call: TRBV2; clone_size: NA; cdr3_nt: TGTGCCAGCAGTACCCTTTTGGCGGCCGCAGCGGTTTTCTTT; cdr3_aa: CASSTLLAAAAVFF
d_call: NA; j_call: TRBJ1-2; v_call: TRBV5-1; clone_size: NA; cdr3_nt: TGCGCCAGCAGCTTAGGGACTTCTAACTATGGCTACACCTTC; cdr3_aa: CASSLGTSNYGYTF
d_call: NA; j_call: TRBJ2-5; v_call: TRBV11-2; clone_size: NA; cdr3_nt: TGTGCCAGCAGCTATGGCGCTACCCGCCTCGGGGAGACCCAGTACTTC; cdr3_aa: CASSYGATRLGETQYF
d_call: NA; j_call: TRBJ1-2; v_call: TRBV28; clone_size: once; cdr3_nt: TGTGCCAGCACTTGGGGGGGGGACTATGGCTACACCTTC; cdr3_aa: CASTWGGDYGYTF
d_call: NA; j_call: TRBJ2-3; v_call: TRBV12-3/TRBV12-4; clone_size: NA; cdr3_nt: TGTGCCAGCAGTTTAGCAGGGAGAACGCAGTATTTT; cdr3_aa: CASSLAGRTQYF
d_call: TRBD1; j_call: TRBJ2-2; v_call: TRBV5-1; clone_size: NA; cdr3_nt: TGCGCCAGCAGCTTTTCAGGGGGCAACACCGGGGAGCTGTTTTTT; cdr3_aa: CASSFSGGNTGELFF
d_call: NA; j_call: TRBJ1-5; v_call: TRBV12-3/TRBV12-4; clone_size: NA; cdr3_nt: TGTGCCAGCAGTTTAGTCACAGAAGTCCAGCATTTT; cdr3_aa: CASSLVTEVQHF
d_call: TRBD2; j_call: TRBJ2-1; v_call: TRBV27; clone_size: NA; cdr3_nt: TGTGCCAGCAGTTCGTGGCCTAGCGGGATCTACAATGAGCAGTTCTTC; cdr3_aa: CASSSWPSGIYNEQFF
d_call: TRBD1; j_call: TRBJ1-1; v_call: TRBV30; clone_size: NA; cdr3_nt: TGTGCCTGGCGACAGGGACCGAACACTGAAGCTTTCTTT; cdr3_aa: CAWRQGPNTEAFF
d_call: TRBD1; j_call: TRBJ1-1; v_call: TRBV18; clone_size: NA; cdr3_nt: TGTGCCAGCTCACTTGTGAAAGGGGGCTCGGGCACTGAAGCTTTCTTT; cdr3_aa: CASSLVKGGSGTEAFF
d_call: TRBD2; j_call: TRBJ2-1; v_call: TRBV3-1/TRBV3-2; clone_size: NA; cdr3_nt: TGTGCCAGCAGCCAAGATACTAGCGGGGGCAATGAGCAGTTCTTC; cdr3_aa: CASSQDTSGGNEQFF
d_call: TRBD1; j_call: TRBJ1-5; v_call: TRBV6-5; clone_size: NA; cdr3_nt: TGTGCCAGCAGGCAGGGGGCTACTTCGCCCCAGCATTTT; cdr3_aa: CASRQGATSPQHF
d_call: NA; j_call: TRBJ1-5; v_call: TRBV6-6; clone_size: once; cdr3_nt: TGTGCCAGCAGTTACGGCAGGGGCAATCAGCCCCAGCATTTT; cdr3_aa: CASSYGRGNQPQHF
d_call: TRBD1; j_call: TRBJ2-5; v_call: TRBV7-8; clone_size: NA; cdr3_nt: TGTGCCAGCAGCCCAAGGGACAGACAAGAGACCCAGTACTTC; cdr3_aa: CASSPRDRQETQYF
d_call: NA; j_call: TRBJ2-3; v_call: TRBV5-4; clone_size: NA; cdr3_nt: TGTGCCAGCAGCTTGGTGTCTAGCACCCATGGCACAGATACGCAGTATTTT; cdr3_aa: CASSLVSSTHGTDTQYF
d_call: NA; j_call: TRBJ1-1; v_call: TRBV4-1; clone_size: NA; cdr3_nt: TGCGCCAGCAGCCAAGATATGTACGCGGACACTGAAGCTTTCTTT; cdr3_aa: CASSQDMYADTEAFF
d_call: NA; j_call: TRBJ2-2; v_call: TRBV19; clone_size: NA; cdr3_nt: TGTGCCAGTAGTATCCAGGGTGCGATCGGGGAGCTGTTTTTT; cdr3_aa: CASSIQGAIGELFF
d_call: TRBD1; j_call: TRBJ2-5; v_call: TRBV28; clone_size: NA; cdr3_nt: TGTGCCAGCAGTTTATTACTACCATCAGGGACAGGGGGAGCCGAGACCCAGTACTTC; cdr3_aa: CASSLLLPSGTGGAETQYF